The T cell receptor beta chain described here comes from a study of cytomegalovirus exposure and HLA in healthy donors. The PCR had 60 Vbeta and 13 Jbeta primers. Sequencing was performed with immunoSEQ multiplex PCR; in TCRdb, only in-frame clones are kept and a portion is missing. The repertoire includes 150,000 to 200,000 clones, 80% to 85% of them detected once, and 1.2% sits in the top ten. CDR1 and CDR2 from the germline V gene are SGDLS and YYNGEE. This CDR3 is 16 amino acids long. Trimming removed 0 bases from V and 5 bases from J, with 16 bases in between. This TCR was sampled from a boy younger than 10 in good health and CMV-seronegative. Specimen: PBMCs. The V and J genes are TRBV9 and TRBJ2-3, with a tentative D call TRBD1 (6 bases). CDR3 in amino acids: CASSVASGVGGDTQYF. CDR3 bases: TGTGCCAGCAGCGTAGCCTCAGGGGTTGGGGGAGATACGCAGTATTTT.